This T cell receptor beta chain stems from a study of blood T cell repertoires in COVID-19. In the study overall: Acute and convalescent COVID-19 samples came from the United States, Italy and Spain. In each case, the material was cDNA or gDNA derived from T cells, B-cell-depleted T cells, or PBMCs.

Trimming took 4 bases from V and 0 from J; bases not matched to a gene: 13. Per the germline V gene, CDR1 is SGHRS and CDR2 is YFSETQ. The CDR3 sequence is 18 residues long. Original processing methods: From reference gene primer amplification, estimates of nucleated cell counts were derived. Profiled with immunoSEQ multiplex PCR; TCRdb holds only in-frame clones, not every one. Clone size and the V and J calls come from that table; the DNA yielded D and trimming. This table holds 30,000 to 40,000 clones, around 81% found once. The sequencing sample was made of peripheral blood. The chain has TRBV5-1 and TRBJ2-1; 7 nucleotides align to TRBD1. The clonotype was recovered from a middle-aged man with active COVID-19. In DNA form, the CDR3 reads TGCGCCAGCAGCCCCGTTACGGGACAGCTGAGCTCCTACAATGAGCAGTTCTTC. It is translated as CASSPVTGQLSSYNEQFF.